The source of this TCR beta chain is a study of cytomegalovirus exposure and HLA in healthy donors. On this clone itself: Its specificity is unknown.

Measured with immunoSEQ multiplex PCR; TCRdb has only the in-frame clones, and not every one. The sample comprises more than 85,000 clones, approximately 89% of which are singletons, and around 1.8% rests with the top ten. Study outcomes and limitations: Most TCR sequences were rare, but some public TCRs occurred in many donors.

The CDR3 is 19 amino acids. CDR1 and CDR2 from the germline V gene are SQVTM and ANQGSEA. V dropped 3 bases and J dropped 3; count of bases not matched to a gene: 18. The clonotype comes from a young woman in good health and CMV-seronegative. Sequencing input: PBMCs. The chain joins TRBV29-1 to TRBJ2-1; 9 bases are shared with TRBD2. CDR3 sequence: CSVEGVGENGSGSYNEQFF. The CDR3 region has the DNA TGCAGCGTTGAGGGTGTAGGGGAAAATGGTAGCGGGAGCTACAATGAGCAGTTCTTC.